The clone carrying this T cell receptor (beta chain) is termed medium-sized. The data stem from a study of T-cell reconstitution after alpha-beta-depleted transplantation in children. CDR1 and CDR2 (germline): SGHRS, YFSETQ. After removal of 2 bases from V and 7 bases from J, the junction contained 3 bases not matched to a gene. The CDR3 sequence is 14 residues long. Unique molecular identifiers were used in preparing the TCRbeta library. TCRdb reprocessed the PCR reads with MiXCR, giving one entry per CDR3 protein. Of about 6,000 distinct CDR3 sequences in the sample, roughly 16% were seen once. This TCR was recovered from a male patient aged 5 to 17 who had a stem cell transplant for acute myeloid leukemia, so the T cells may come from the graft donor. The chain employs TRBV5-1 and TRBJ1-5; 10 nucleotides match TRBD1. The sequencing here drew on PBMCs, mostly from graft donor cells, taken 60 days after TCRalphabeta/CD19-depleted stem cell transplant. CDR3 nucleotide sequence: TGCGCCAGCAGCTTCGGGACAGGGGTCCAGCCCCAGCATTTT. This sequence encodes CASSFGTGVQPQHF. The entire variable domain, with the rest obtained from reference TRBV5-1 and TRBJ1-5, is as follows: KAGVTQTPRYLIKTRGQQVTLSCSPISGHRSVSWYQQTPGQGLQFLFEYFSETQRNKGNFPGRFSGRQFSNSRSEMNVSTLELGDSALYLCASSFGTGVQPQHFGDGTRLSIL.